This T cell receptor beta chain was retrieved from a study of vaccination and CD4 T cells after COVID-19. Turning to the study itself: Stimulation of the cells used overlapping spike peptide pools from SARS-CoV-2 and from the common cold coronaviruses HCoV-NL63, HCoV-OC43 and HCoV-229E.

Scientists ran DNA taken from cultured CD4+ T cells through the Oncomine TCR Beta short-read assay for sequencing. MiXCR, run by TCRdb on the PCR reads, gives a single entry per CDR3 protein. The table has roughly 2,700 distinct CDR3 sequences, 15% to 20% seen once. Within the sample, this clonotype is medium-sized. Its cognate antigen is unknown. Stated treatment: approximately nine-day PBMC culture with coronavirus spike peptide pools or control peptides (ViraFEST assay). An unexposed donor provided the CD4+ T cells, which were collected before the COVID-19 pandemic (2011-2018). ViraFEST sequenced TCRs after peptide-pool expansion of antigen-specific T cells. Negative selection yielded CD4+ T cells from day-10 cultures. The CDR3 sequence is 13 residues long. Germline loops: CDR1 KGHDR, CDR2 SFDVKD. V was trimmed by 9 bases and J by 7 bases, leaving 15 bases between them.

The sequence was collected from a human donor in good health. The sequenced sample was CD4+ T cells from blood, cultured in vitro. The chain uses TRBV24-1 and TRBJ1-5; the D gene is possibly TRBD1 (5 bases). The CDR3 sequence is CATGSAGGQPQHF. For the CDR3, the DNA is TGTGCCACCGGGAGCGCGGGGGGACAGCCCCAGCATTTT.